This T cell receptor (beta chain) was retrieved from a study of blood T cell repertoires in COVID-19. Study details: The origin of the acute and convalescent COVID-19 samples was the United States, Italy and Spain. The analysed material was cDNA or gDNA that came from T cells, B-cell-depleted T cells, or PBMCs.

Seattle's cohort entered during active infection and was followed longitudinally. Libraries were prepared by immunoSEQ multiplex PCR; TCRdb keeps only in-frame clonotypes and omits some of them. There are about 210,000 clones in the sample; around four fifths occur only once, and approximately 0.99% lies in the top ten. The V and J ends lost 4 bases and 4 bases, in that order; junction bases with no gene match: 7. Per the germline V gene, CDR1 is MNHEY and CDR2 is SVGAGI. This CDR3 is built from 15 residues. The rearrangement joins TRBV6-5 to TRBJ1-3, with 7 bases aligning to TRBD1. The sequencing sample was made of peripheral blood. The origin of this receptor is a man aged 55 to 70 with COVID-19, enrolled during active disease. The CDR3 nucleotides are TGTGCCAGCAGTTCTCACAGGGGTTCGGGAAACACCATATATTTT. Its translation: CASSSHRGSGNTIYF.